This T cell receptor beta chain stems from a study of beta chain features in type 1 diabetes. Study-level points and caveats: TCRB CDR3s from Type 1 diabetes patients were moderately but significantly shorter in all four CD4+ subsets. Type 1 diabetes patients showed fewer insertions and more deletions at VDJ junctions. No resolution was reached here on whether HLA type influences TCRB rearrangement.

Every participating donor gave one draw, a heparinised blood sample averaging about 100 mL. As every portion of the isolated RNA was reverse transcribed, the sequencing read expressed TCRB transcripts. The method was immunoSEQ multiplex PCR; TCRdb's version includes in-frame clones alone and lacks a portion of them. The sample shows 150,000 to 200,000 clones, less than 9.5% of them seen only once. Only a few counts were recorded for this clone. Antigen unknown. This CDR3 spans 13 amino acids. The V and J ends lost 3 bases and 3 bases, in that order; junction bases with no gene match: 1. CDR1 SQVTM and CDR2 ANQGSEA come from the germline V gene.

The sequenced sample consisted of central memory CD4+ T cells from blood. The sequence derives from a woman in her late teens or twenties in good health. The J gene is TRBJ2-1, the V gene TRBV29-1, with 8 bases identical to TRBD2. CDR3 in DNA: TGCAGCGTTGAGGCGGGGGGCTACAATGAGCAGTTCTTC. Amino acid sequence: CSVEAGGYNEQFF.